This T cell receptor beta chain is from a study of CD4 T cells in relation to SARS-CoV-2 and coronaviruses. For the study at large: After nine to eleven days of antigen culture, PBMC TCR beta CDR3s were sequenced. Shared crossreactive spike epitopes were mapped to their HLA restriction.

Trimming pared 5 bases from V and 0 bases from J, leaving 7 bases between. This CDR3 spans 13 amino acids. For this clone: Its matching antigen is unknown.

Unexposed donor CD4+ T cells date from about 2011-2019, before the COVID-19 pandemic. The cells were cultured for roughly 11 days before CD4+ T cells were isolated. Cells permitting, SARS-CoV-2 S/N and four cold-coronavirus spikes were tested on unexposed-donor CD4+ T cells. Using immunoSEQ multiplex PCR, the repertoire was profiled, and TCRdb retains in-frame clones only, with some absent. The sample holds more than 20,000 clones; about 81% are singletons and the top ten take 9% to 15%. Points from the study as a whole: Pre-pandemic and post-infection samples never came from the same donor.

Sequenced sample: CD4+ T cells from PBMCs, cultured in vitro. The TCR originated in a human donor in good health. The rearrangement uses TRBV12-3 or TRBV12-4 and TRBJ2-5, with D unresolved. The CDR3 nucleotides read TGTGCCAGCAGTCGACGGAACCAAGAGACCCAGTACTTC. It codes for CASSRRNQETQYF.